This TCR beta chain was retrieved from a study of identical twins. Study-wide findings and caveats: Beta out-of-frame sequences showed weaker excess twin sharing. Conclusions leaned on cross-sectional statistical analysis and did not track the same donors over time. When twins shared out-of-frame alpha sequences, those sequences had excess low generation probability.

A template switching step contributed a universal primer site, while unique molecular identifiers were present in the cDNA. TCRdb ran MiXCR on the 5' RACE reads and lists one entry per CDR3 protein. The sample consists of some 500,000 distinct CDR3 sequences, more than 9% of them appearing once. As concerns this clonotype: The antigen is undetermined.

V was cut by 2 bases and J by 0 bases, with 14 bases left in between. CDR1 and CDR2 from the germline V gene are LNHNV and YYDKDF (reference sequence). The CDR3 sequence is 18 residues long. The same sample was also used in a study of yellow fever vaccine responses in identical twins.

V gene TRBV15 combines with J gene TRBJ2-6, with D possibly being TRBD2 (5 bases). Sequences were obtained from PBMCs. The origin of this receptor is a woman between 18 and 29 years old in good health. This CDR3 reads CATSRPGTSFSGANVLTF. The DNA of the CDR3 is TGTGCCACCAGCAGACCGGGAACATCCTTCTCTGGGGCCAACGTCCTGACTTTC.